Included here is one T cell receptor beta chain sequence, with context. Antigen unknown. This entry comes from a study of T cell responses to AZD1222 COVID-19 vaccine. Study summary: Investigators merged groups given second doses at roughly 4 or roughly 12 weeks. Overall study findings and caveats: Donors were mostly white British, more females; clonal diversity possibly underestimated. Sampling that yielded the repertoires occurred only after the peak T cell response. Just five or six AZD1222 recipients were seropositive at baseline.

The germline V gene encodes CDR1 SGHNT and CDR2 YYREEE (reference sequence). The V end was cut by 4 bases, the J end by 10 bases, with 17 bases between. The CDR3 sequence is 14 residues long. Data came from immunoSEQ multiplex PCR; TCRdb stores just in-frame clones and leaves some out. This sample has approximately 80,000 clones, with 85% to 90% found just once. The chain links TRBV5-4 to TRBJ1-4; a weak D match, TRBD1 (5 bases). The receptor was isolated from an adult in good health. Sequencing used peripheral blood, obtained on day 0 of AZD1222 vaccination. This CDR3 reads CASSQRRGEGKLFF. CDR3 nucleotides: TGTGCCAGCAGCCAGCGTCGAGGGGAAGGAAAACTGTTTTTT.